Listed below are T cell receptor beta chains from one sample, sequenced in a study of T cells expressing NK-cell markers. TCRdb reprocessed the 5' RACE reads, keeping one entry per CDR3 protein, no DNA. The sample's table shows about 150,000 distinct CDR3 sequences. Sequencing input: blood T cells: a sorted CD56 or NKG2C T cell subset, CD4+ or CD8+ T cells, or bulk PBMC T cells (not recorded which). The receptors were gathered from a woman between 50 and 59 years old in good health. CDR3s include the opening cysteine and the closing phenylalanine or tryptophan.

CDR3	V	J
CASSPLLAGPSNEQFF	TRBV12-3/TRBV12-4	TRBJ2-1
CASSLGGTSYEQYF	TRBV28	TRBJ2-7
CASSQHGRGTEAFF	TRBV4-1	TRBJ1-1
CASSPTGGVTDTQYF	TRBV7-7	TRBJ2-3
CASSSMGQQETQYF	TRBV5-4	TRBJ2-5
CASRGPSNYGYTF	TRBV12-3/TRBV12-4	TRBJ1-2
CSVRGSSYEQYF	TRBV29-1	TRBJ2-7
CASNPNRGDYGYTF	TRBV3-1	TRBJ1-2
CASSVQGAGTDTQYF	TRBV6-4	TRBJ2-3
CASSQQGSEQFF	TRBV21-1	TRBJ2-1
CASSTLQGWGELFF	TRBV12-3/TRBV12-4	TRBJ2-2
CASSQDTSGSLVGTDTQYF	TRBV4-1	TRBJ2-3
CASSLEGLAGEETQYF	TRBV5-6	TRBJ2-5
CATSGVNTEAFF	TRBV24-1	TRBJ1-1
CASRASDGRAGNEQFF	TRBV12-3/TRBV12-4	TRBJ2-1
CASSQGLLAGTLQETQYF	TRBV4-1	TRBJ2-5
CASSLFWDPDSYNEQFF	TRBV27	TRBJ2-1
CSARDVYLSNTEAFF	TRBV20-1	TRBJ1-1
CASKLRGTPYYNEQFF	TRBV12-3/TRBV12-4	TRBJ2-1
CASSAGGLGNEQFF	TRBV2	TRBJ2-1
CASGPRDSSYNEQFF	TRBV7-3	TRBJ2-1
CASSPGQDYGYTF	TRBV7-3	TRBJ1-2
CASSLQRTLGNEQFF	TRBV2	TRBJ2-1
CASSQELSGELFF	TRBV4-1	TRBJ2-2
CASSYGGESYGYTF	TRBV6-5	TRBJ1-2
CASRRQGRGETQYF	TRBV7-8	TRBJ2-5
CASSHYEGYTF	TRBV4-1	TRBJ1-2
CASSLELAGGPMSPSNEQFF	TRBV5-8	TRBJ2-1
CASSPRDLPGETQYF	TRBV5-5	TRBJ2-5
CASSPGGGRALEQFF	TRBV9	TRBJ2-1
CASSPFRDYLYEQYF	TRBV7-2	TRBJ2-7
CASSSPQNSYFNEQFF	TRBV27	TRBJ2-1
CATSRARQGEKLFF	TRBV15	TRBJ1-4
CASSPGLAGGAGEQYF	TRBV27	TRBJ2-7
CASNHGGGYNEQFF	TRBV7-9	TRBJ2-1
CASSWMIAGETQYF	TRBV5-6	TRBJ2-5
CSVFFTGVTDTQYF	TRBV29-1	TRBJ2-3
CASSSDGLAGGPSEQYF	TRBV13	TRBJ2-7
CASSLTQGEGAKNIQYF	TRBV18	TRBJ2-4
CASQQEGSPLHF	TRBV7-9	TRBJ1-6
CASSRGPPGEQFF	TRBV7-8	TRBJ2-1
CASSYRGREQYF	TRBV12-3/TRBV12-4	TRBJ2-7
CASRQGRDTQYF	TRBV11-2	TRBJ2-3
CAADSSGGTEAFF	TRBV19	TRBJ1-1